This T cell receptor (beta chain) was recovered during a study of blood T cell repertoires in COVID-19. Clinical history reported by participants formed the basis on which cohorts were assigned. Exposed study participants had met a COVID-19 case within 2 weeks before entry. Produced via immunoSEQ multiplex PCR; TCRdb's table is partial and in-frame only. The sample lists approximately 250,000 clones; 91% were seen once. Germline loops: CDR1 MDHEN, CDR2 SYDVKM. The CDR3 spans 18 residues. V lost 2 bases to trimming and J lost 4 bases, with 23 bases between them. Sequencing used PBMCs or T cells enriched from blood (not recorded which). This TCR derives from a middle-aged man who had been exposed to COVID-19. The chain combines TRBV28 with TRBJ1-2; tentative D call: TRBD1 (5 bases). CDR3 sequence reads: CASSLGGDPFGLSYGYTF. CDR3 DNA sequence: TGTGCCAGCAGTTTAGGGGGGGACCCATTTGGGCTTAGCTATGGCTACACCTTC.